A single sample is the source of the 30 T cell receptor beta chains below, sequenced in a study of T cell responses to AZD1222 COVID-19 vaccine. Sequencing used immunoSEQ multiplex PCR; TCRdb keeps in-frame clones, though not all of them. The sample has 90,000 to 100,000 clones, 85% seen once. The source material was peripheral blood, sampled 28 days after the second AZD1222 dose. The receptor set was obtained from an adult who received the AZD1222 COVID-19 vaccine.

The chain recombines TRBV29-1 with TRBJ1-5; D not certain. The germline gives CDR1 SQVTM, CDR2 ANQGSEA. The CDR3 is 13 residues long. V lost 3 bases to trimming and J lost 6 bases, with 12 bases between them. CDR3 sequence: CSVDSGAGQPQHF. CDR3 bases: TGCAGCGTTGATTCGGGCGCGGGTCAGCCCCAGCATTTT.

V and J are TRBV7-3 and TRBJ2-3, with 8 nucleotides matching TRBD2. CDR3 length: 14 amino acids. Trimming removed 2 bases from V and 6 bases from J; junction bases left unmatched: 4. The germline V gene encodes CDR1 SGHTA and CDR2 FQGTGA. This CDR3 is CASSLAGGSDTQYF. CDR3 DNA sequence: TGTGCCAGCAGCTTAGCGGGGGGCAGCGATACGCAGTATTTT.

This clone was counted once. V is TRBV7-6 and J is TRBJ2-5, with D unclear. Germline V lookup: CDR1 SGHVS, CDR2 FNYEAQ. V was trimmed by 1 base and J by 2 bases, leaving 14 bases between them. The CDR3 length is 16 residues. The CDR3 DNA follows: TGTGCCAGCAGCTTAGGGCGAAGGTCTTCTCAAGAGACCCAGTACTTC. Protein: CASSLGRRSSQETQYF.

This chain connects TRBV5-6 to TRBJ2-4; no clear D gene. The germline gives CDR1 SGHDT, CDR2 YYEEEE. With 0 bases removed from V and 0 bases from J, the gap between germline ends came to 7 bases. The CDR3 runs 15 residues. The CDR3 protein is CASSLGPLAKNIQYF. The CDR3 DNA sequence: TGTGCCAGCAGCTTGGGTCCACTAGCCAAAAACATTCAGTACTTC.

This chain uses TRBV4-2 with TRBJ1-4, with no clear D. The CDR3 runs to 14 residues. V was pared by 0 bases and J by 8 bases, with 10 bases between. Germline V gene data show CDR1 as LGHNA and CDR2 as YNFKEQ. The CDR3 DNA reads as TGTGCCAGCAGCCAAGAAAGTCTGAGAGAAAAACTGTTTTTT. The encoded protein is CASSQESLREKLFF.

The V call is TRBV4-3, the J call TRBJ1-2; D not resolved. This CDR3 comprises 12 residues. Germline loops: CDR1 LGHNA, CDR2 YSLEER. V lost 0 bases and J lost 1, with 0 bases in between. CDR3 bases: TGCGCCAGCAGCCAAGATAACTATGGCTACACCTTC. It codes for CASSQDNYGYTF.

The genes are TRBV11-3 and TRBJ2-7, with TRBD2 matching over 13 bases. The ends lost 4 bases at V and 0 bases at J; junction bases unmatched: 12. The CDR3 length is 19 residues. Germline CDR1 is SGHNT and CDR2 is YENEEA. The CDR3 sequence: CASSYRGTSGNSSSYEQYF. The CDR3 DNA sequence: TGTGCCAGCAGCTACAGAGGGACTAGCGGGAATTCAAGCTCCTACGAGCAGTACTTC.

The chain couples TRBV7-2 to TRBJ2-1; weak D call: TRBD2 (6 bases). The V gene lost 2 bases and the J gene lost 7 bases, with 15 bases spanning the gap. The CDR3 is made up of 15 amino acids. Germline loops: CDR1 SGHTA, CDR2 FQGNSA. This chain's CDR3 is CASSLKGTPLNEQFF. The CDR3 coding sequence is TGTGCCAGCAGCTTAAAGGGGACTCCTCTTAATGAGCAGTTCTTC.

This sequence joins TRBV18 and TRBJ2-1; 7 positions agree with TRBD2. The CDR3 contains 15 residues. Germline trimming cut 6 bases from V and 0 bases from J; bases unmatched to any gene: 5. From germline, CDR1 is KGHSH and CDR2 LQKENI. In nucleotides, the CDR3 is TGTGCCAGCTCGAATCGGGGGGACTCCTACAATGAGCAGTTCTTC. Its translation is CASSNRGDSYNEQFF.

The gene calls are TRBV3-1 (or the pseudogene TRBV3-2) and TRBJ2-2; no clear D. Germline values: CDR1 LGHDT, CDR2 YNNKEL (reference sequence). With 1 base removed from V and 4 bases from J, the gap between germline ends came to 10 bases. The CDR3 covers 15 residues. The CDR3 region has the DNA TGTGCCAGCAGCCAAGGTAGAGGTATCACCGGGGAGCTGTTTTTT. Translating it yields CASSQGRGITGELFF.

The chain links TRBV27 to TRBJ2-7, with D uncertain. The germline V gene encodes CDR1 MNHEY and CDR2 SMNVEV (reference sequence). This CDR3 has 11 residues. V shed 5 bases and J shed 7 bases, with 9 bases lying between them. DNA of the CDR3: TGTGCCAGCAGTCTTTGGGGTGAGCAGTACTTC. It translates to CASSLWGEQYF.

This clone was found a few times. The rearrangement uses TRBV12-3 or TRBV12-4 and TRBJ1-2, with D perhaps matching TRBD1 (6 bases). Trimming removed 5 bases at V and 4 bases at J, with 11 bases between. The CDR3 extends over 13 amino acids. CDR3 loop: CASSTGQLYGYTF. The CDR3 nucleotides read TGTGCCAGCAGTACAGGACAGCTCTATGGCTACACCTTC.

The V gene is TRBV27, the J gene TRBJ2-7; the D gene could be TRBD1 or TRBD2 (5 bases each). The CDR3 is 14 amino acids. Trimming removed 6 bases at V and 1 base at J, with 13 bases between. Per germline, CDR1 MNHEY and CDR2 SMNVEV (reference sequence). The CDR3: CASRHRDGSYEQYF. The CDR3 DNA reads TGTGCCAGCAGACACCGGGACGGATCCTACGAGCAGTACTTC.

This CDR3 is CASSYLGDYGYTF. CDR3 bases: TGTGCCAGCAGTTACTTGGGGGACTATGGCTACACCTTC. This chain uses TRBV6-5 with TRBJ1-2; TRBD1 might be the D (5 bases). Trimming removed 1 base from V and 3 bases from J, with 6 bases in between. In germline, CDR1 is MNHEY, CDR2 SVGAGI. CDR3 length equals 13 residues.

This chain uses TRBV5-1 with TRBJ1-4, with a weak D call TRBD1 (5 bases). The CDR3 is made up of 14 amino acids. V lost 4 bases to trimming and J lost 4 bases, with 11 bases between them. Germline V gene data show CDR1 as SGHRS and CDR2 as YFSETQ. CDR3 nucleotide sequence: TGCGCCAGCAGCCTGGGGGACTTTAATGAAAAACTGTTTTTT. Amino acids: CASSLGDFNEKLFF.

This sequence joins TRBV28 and TRBJ1-1, with 9 bases lining up with TRBD1. Per the germline V gene, CDR1 is MDHEN and CDR2 is SYDVKM. V lost 3 bases and J lost 5; bases outside the gene matches: 10. The CDR3 has 16 residues. The CDR3: CASSFPSTGGRTEAFF. The DNA for the CDR3 is TGTGCCAGCAGTTTCCCTTCGACAGGGGGACGGACTGAAGCTTTCTTT.

The rearrangement links TRBV2 to TRBJ1-1; D call uncertain. CDR3 length: 12 residues. Trimming removed 1 base at V and 3 bases at J, with 3 bases between. Germline lookup yields CDR1 SNHLY and CDR2 FYNNEI. The CDR3 is CASSEGYTEAFF. In nucleotides, the CDR3 is TGTGCCAGCAGTGAAGGGTACACTGAAGCTTTCTTT.

This chain joins TRBV11-2 and TRBJ1-2; D is perhaps TRBD1 (6 bases). Germline V CDR1 and CDR2: SGHAT, FQNNGV. The CDR3 has 12 amino acids. Trimming removed 4 bases from V and 8 bases from J, with 11 bases in between. This CDR3 is CASSWAGDGYTF. The CDR3, as DNA: TGTGCCAGCAGCTGGGCAGGGGACGGCTACACCTTC.

The chain has TRBV30 and TRBJ2-3; D is unresolved. Trimming cost V 4 bases and J 4 bases, with 12 bases left between them. The germline gives CDR1 GTSNPN, CDR2 SVGIG (reference sequence). CDR3 length equals 13 residues. CDR3 DNA sequence: TGTGCCTGGACCCCCAAGCGCCCAGATACGCAGTATTTT. Its translation: CAWTPKRPDTQYF. Using reference TRBV30 and TRBJ2-3 for the parts outside the CDR3, the full variable domain is SQTIHQWPATLVQPVGSPLSLECTVEGTSNPNLYWYRQAAGRGLQLLFYSVGIGQISSEVPQNLSASRPQDRQFILSSKKLLLSDSGFYLCAWTPKRPDTQYFGPGTRLTVL.

The rearrangement joins TRBV7-9 to TRBJ2-7; 13 positions agree with TRBD2. CDR3 size: 15 residues. Trimming cost V 4 bases and J 3 bases; bases outside gene matches: 3. Germline loops: CDR1 SEHNR, CDR2 FQNEAQ (reference sequence). The CDR3 here is CASSSGLAGYYEQYF. The CDR3 nucleotides are TGTGCCAGCAGCTCGGGACTAGCGGGGTACTACGAGCAGTACTTC. The variable domain in full, with the rest retrieved from reference TRBV7-9 and TRBJ2-7, is DTGVSQNPRHKITKRGQNVTFRCDPISEHNRLYWYRQTLGQGPEFLTYFQNEAQLEKSRLLSDRFSAERPKGSFSTLEIQRTEQGDSAMYLCASSSGLAGYYEQYFGPGTRLTVT.

The chain has TRBV2 and TRBJ2-1; D call uncertain. The CDR3 is 11 amino acids. With 7 bases removed from V and 8 bases from J, the gap between germline ends came to 9 bases. Germline V gene sequence: CDR1 SNHLY, CDR2 FYNNEI. CDR3 nucleotides: TGTGCCAGCAACCTTCGAGATGAGCAGTTCTTC. This sequence encodes CASNLRDEQFF.

The CDR3 DNA follows: TGTGCCAGCCCCTCCCCCAGCGGAGGGAGCAATGAGCAGTTCTTC. This translates into CASPSPSGGSNEQFF. This chain uses TRBV2 with TRBJ2-1; a possible D gene is TRBD2 (6 bases). Germline assignment: CDR1 SNHLY and CDR2 FYNNEI. The CDR3 consists of 15 residues. Trimming removed 8 bases from V and 6 bases from J, with 20 bases in between.

The chain is built from TRBV18 and TRBJ2-2; 10 nucleotides match TRBD2. The CDR3 loop spans 17 amino acids. CDR1 KGHSH and CDR2 LQKENI come from the germline V gene. V trimming: 1 base; J trimming: 4 bases; junction bases outside the gene matches: 6. The CDR3 region is CASSPLSLAGVTGELFF. The CDR3 DNA follows: TGTGCCAGCTCACCACTAAGCCTAGCGGGAGTCACCGGGGAGCTGTTTTTT.

J is TRBJ1-4 and V is TRBV6-5, with D tentatively TRBD1 (5 bases). CDR3 length: 12 residues. The V end lost 11 bases, the J end lost 7 bases, and 14 bases lay between the germline ends. The germline V gene encodes CDR1 MNHEY and CDR2 SVGAGI. Here the CDR3 DNA reads TGTGCCTGCCCGGGGCTTAGTGAAAAACTGTTTTTT. Protein product: CACPGLSEKLFF.

In its sample, this clone was seen once. J is TRBJ2-3 and V is TRBV9; D not certain. V was shortened by 4 bases and J by 5 bases, with 17 bases between the two germline ends. The CDR3 sequence is 15 residues long. Germline V gene data show CDR1 as SGDLS and CDR2 as YYNGEE. The CDR3 nucleotides read TGTGCCAGCAGCCTCTCGTGGATGGTTCAAGATACGCAGTATTTT. It encodes CASSLSWMVQDTQYF.

V usage is TRBV28 and J usage is TRBJ1-2; 8 positions agree with TRBD1. Germline-derived CDR1 and CDR2 are MDHEN and SYDVKM. V gave up 3 bases and J gave up 13 bases; unmatched junction bases: 4. The CDR3 spans 11 residues. CDR3 protein: CASSFQGACTF. CDR3 nucleotides: TGTGCCAGCAGTTTCCAGGGGGCGTGCACCTTC.

The table lists this clone with a count of one. The V and J genes are TRBV4-3 and TRBJ1-4; D ambiguous. The CDR3 covers 14 residues. Germline V lookup: CDR1 LGHNA, CDR2 YSLEER. With 4 bases removed from V and 5 bases from J, the gap between germline ends came to 11 bases. The CDR3 coding sequence is TGCGCCAGCAGCCGAGATTGGCTCAATGAAAAACTGTTTTTT. Translation: CASSRDWLNEKLFF.

The chain combines TRBV2 with TRBJ1-4, with D possibly matching TRBD1 (6 bases). The CDR3 runs 14 residues. Trimming pared 4 bases from V and 7 bases from J, leaving 13 bases between. Germline V gives CDR1 SNHLY, CDR2 FYNNEI. The CDR3 here is CASSGGAGGEKLFF. The DNA of the CDR3 is TGTGCCAGCAGTGGGGGGGCCGGGGGTGAAAAACTGTTTTTT.

As for this clone: Its ends do not fully match the called genes, so a read error is possible. J is TRBJ2-7 and V is TRBV7-7; TRBD1 is a possible D gene (6 bases). Germline loops: CDR1 SSHAT, CDR2 FNYEAQ (reference sequence). The CDR3 has 15 residues. CDR3 coding DNA: TGTGCTAGCAGCCCTAAAACAGGGAGCCCCTACGAGCAGTACTTC. Amino acid sequence: CASSPKTGSPYEQYF. Combining the CDR3 with reference TRBV7-7 and TRBJ2-7 gives the whole variable domain GAGVSQSPRYKVTKRGQDVTLRCDPISSHATLYWYQQALGQGPEFLTYFNYEAQPDKSGLPSDRFSAERPEGSISTLTIQRTEQRDSAMYRCASSPKTGSPYEQYFGPGTRLTVT.

J is TRBJ2-3 and V is TRBV9, with D tentatively TRBD1 or TRBD2 (5 bases each). V was shortened by 2 bases and J by 2 bases, with 15 bases between the two germline ends. CDR1 and CDR2 from the germline V gene are SGDLS and YYNGEE. The CDR3 runs to 16 residues. The CDR3 DNA reads as TGTGCCAGCAGCGTCTTCCGGGACGAGCCCACAGATACGCAGTATTTT. Translation gives CASSVFRDEPTDTQYF.